This T cell receptor beta chain was captured in a study of blood T cell repertoires in COVID-19. On the study more broadly: The origin of the acute and convalescent COVID-19 samples was the United States, Italy and Spain.

The germline V gene encodes CDR1 MDHEN and CDR2 SYDVKM. Trimming took 6 bases from V and 3 from J, leaving 12 bases between them. The length of the CDR3 is 14 residues. The data were produced by immunoSEQ multiplex PCR, yet TCRdb's version contains in-frame clones alone and is incomplete. Of some 80,000 clones in the sample, about three quarters were seen once. This sequence joins TRBV28 and TRBJ1-5; D is uncertain. Sequences were obtained from peripheral blood. The TCR was taken from a woman at least 80 years old with active or convalescent COVID-19. The CDR3 DNA sequence: TGTGCCAGCAGAACACCATATGACAATCAGCCCCAGCATTTT. It is translated as CASRTPYDNQPQHF.